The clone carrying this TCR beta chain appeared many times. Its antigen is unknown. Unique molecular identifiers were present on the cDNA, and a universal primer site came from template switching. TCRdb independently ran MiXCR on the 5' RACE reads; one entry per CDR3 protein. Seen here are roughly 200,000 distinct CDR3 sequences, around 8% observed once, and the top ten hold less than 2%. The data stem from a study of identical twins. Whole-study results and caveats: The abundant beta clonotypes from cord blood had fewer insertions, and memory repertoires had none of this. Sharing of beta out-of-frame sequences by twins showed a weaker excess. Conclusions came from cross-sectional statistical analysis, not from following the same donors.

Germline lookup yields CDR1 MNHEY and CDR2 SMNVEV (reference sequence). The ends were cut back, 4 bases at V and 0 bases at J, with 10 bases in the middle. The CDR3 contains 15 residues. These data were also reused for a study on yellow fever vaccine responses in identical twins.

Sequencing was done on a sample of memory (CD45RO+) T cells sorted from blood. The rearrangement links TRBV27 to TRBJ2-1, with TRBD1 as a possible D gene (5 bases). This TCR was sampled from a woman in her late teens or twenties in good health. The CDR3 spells CASSSRQSSYNEQFF. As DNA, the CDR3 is TGTGCCAGCAGTTCCCGACAGAGCTCCTACAATGAGCAGTTCTTC.